The 6 T cell receptor beta chains below were found in one sample sequenced in a study of shared clonotypes between healthy human individuals. Clones were sequenced by immunoSEQ multiplex PCR, and TCRdb holds only the in-frame ones, with some missing. This table holds a few million clones, 80% to 95% found once. Sequencing was done on a sample of naive CD4+ T cells from PBMCs. As to subset: CD45RA+ positively selected. These receptors were obtained from a man younger than 35 in good health. Some clones in this sample may be carry-over from other donors' samples.

This clone was found once. The CDR3 sequence: CASSEVSNTGELFF. The CDR3 nucleotides read TGTGCCAGCAGTGAAGTATCGAACACCGGGGAGCTGTTTTTT. This chain links TRBV6-1 with TRBJ2-2; D is undetermined. The CDR3 extends over 14 amino acids. From germline, CDR1 is MNHNS and CDR2 SASEGT. V was pared by 1 base and J by 0 bases, with 3 bases between.

The chain combines TRBV30 with TRBJ1-3; the D is unclear. The V end lost 8 bases, the J end lost 0 bases, and 8 bases lay between the germline ends. This CDR3 has 12 amino acids. Germline CDR1 reads GTSNPN; CDR2 reads SVGIG (reference sequence). For the CDR3, the DNA is TGTGCCGCTCGCCTCTCTGGAAACACCATATATTTT. Residues: CAARLSGNTIYF.

The CDR3 loop is CASSERQHEAFF. CDR3 coding DNA: TGTGCCAGCAGTGAGAGGCAGCATGAAGCTTTCTTT. This chain uses TRBV6-1 with TRBJ1-1, with D hard to call. Germline CDR1 and CDR2: MNHNS and SASEGT. V gave up 3 bases and J gave up 7 bases, with 9 bases separating them. The CDR3 length is 12 residues.

This clone was seen only a few times. This chain joins TRBV10-1 and TRBJ1-2; TRBD1 might be the D (6 bases). Germline loops: CDR1 WNHNN, CDR2 SYGVQD (reference sequence). V lost 7 bases and J lost 3, with 9 bases in between. The CDR3 has 12 residues. CDR3 sequence: CASIRQDYGYTF. DNA for the CDR3: TGCGCCAGCATTAGACAGGACTATGGCTACACCTTC.

J is TRBJ2-1 and V is TRBV5-4; D is tentatively TRBD1 or TRBD2 (5 bases each). Germline CDR1 is SGHNT and CDR2 is YYREEE (reference sequence). CDR3 length: 13 residues. V lost 2 bases to trimming and J lost 8 bases, with 11 bases between them. The CDR3 DNA reads as TGTGCCAGCAGCTTTGGGTCGGGGCATGAGCAGTTCTTC. Its translation: CASSFGSGHEQFF.

The rearrangement joins TRBV5-1 to TRBJ2-5; perhaps D is TRBD1 or TRBD2 (6 bases each). Per the germline V gene, CDR1 is SGHRS and CDR2 is YFSETQ. V lost 4 bases, J lost 3 bases, and 13 bases lay in between. This CDR3 is built from 14 residues. The CDR3 region has the DNA TGCGCCAGCAGCAGGGGGGCGGAAGAAGAGACCCAGTACTTC. This encodes CASSRGAEEETQYF.